The 18 T cell receptor beta chains below were found in one sample sequenced in a study of PD-L1 blockade in urothelial cancer. The data were produced by immunoSEQ multiplex PCR, yet TCRdb's version contains in-frame clones alone and is incomplete. The table has about 88,000 clones, approximately 88% seen once. The time point: pretreatment peripheral blood. The sample consisted of PBMCs, taken around atezolizumab (anti-PD-L1) treatment. The receptors were gathered from an elderly woman with urothelial cancer.

This clone was detected once. The V gene is TRBV5-5, the J gene TRBJ1-5; no definite D call. Germline-derived CDR1 and CDR2 are SGHKS and YYEKEE (reference sequence). This CDR3 is 12 amino acids long. V was trimmed by 4 bases and J by 5 bases, leaving 7 bases between them. The CDR3 loop reads CASSNLDQPQHF. The CDR3 DNA sequence: TGTGCCAGCAGCAATCTCGATCAGCCCCAGCATTTT. Full variable domain (rest looked up from reference TRBV5-5 and TRBJ1-5): DAGVTQSPTHLIKTRGQQVTLRCSPISGHKSVSWYQQVLGQGPQFIFQYYEKEERGRGNFPDRFSARQFPNYSSELNVNALLLGDSALYLCASSNLDQPQHFGDGTRLSIL.

CDR3 sequence (DNA): TGTGCCAGCAGTCGACGGACTAGCGGGGGAAATGAGCAGTTCTTC. Its translation: CASSRRTSGGNEQFF. V gene TRBV2 combines with J gene TRBJ2-1; 13 bases agree with TRBD2. CDR1 and CDR2 from the germline V gene are SNHLY and FYNNEI. With 5 bases clipped from V and 7 bases from J, the junction kept 5 bases outside the gene matches. The CDR3 consists of 15 residues.

This clone was picked up one time. The chain combines TRBV6-1 with TRBJ2-3; 8 positions match TRBD2. Germline V gene data show CDR1 as MNHNS and CDR2 as SASEGT. This CDR3 contains 16 residues. V dropped 1 base and J dropped 3; count of bases not matched to a gene: 6. CDR3 DNA sequence: TGTGCCAGCAGTGAAGGGTCGGGACTAGTGACAGATACGCAGTATTTT. This translates into CASSEGSGLVTDTQYF.

The chain has TRBV11-2 and TRBJ1-4; 9 nucleotides line up with TRBD1. Per germline, CDR1 SGHAT and CDR2 FQNNGV. V lost 5 bases, J lost 6 bases, and 4 bases stayed unmatched. The CDR3 has 14 amino acids. This CDR3 reads CASSPTGGYEKLFF. The CDR3 bases are TGTGCCAGCAGCCCGACAGGGGGATATGAAAAACTGTTTTTT.

V usage is TRBV10-2 and J usage is TRBJ2-2; 8 bases line up with TRBD2. The CDR3 is 13 residues long. Trimming removed 5 bases from V and 9 bases from J; junction bases left unmatched: 5. The germline V gene encodes CDR1 WSHSY and CDR2 SAAADI. CDR3 region: CASSSGLERELFF. The CDR3 DNA sequence: TGCGCCAGCAGTTCGGGACTAGAGAGGGAGCTGTTTTTT.

The CDR3 sequence is CASSVSRASYNEQFF. Here the CDR3 DNA reads TGTGCCAGCAGCGTTAGCAGGGCCTCCTACAATGAGCAGTTCTTC. The rearrangement links TRBV7-2 to TRBJ2-1; tentative D call: TRBD1 (5 bases). Trimming removed 5 bases from V and 0 bases from J, with 11 bases in between. CDR1 and CDR2 from the germline V gene are SGHTA and FQGNSA. This CDR3 comprises 15 residues.

The chain combines TRBV28 with TRBJ1-2; D call uncertain. The CDR3 is made up of 13 amino acids. V gave up 6 bases and J gave up 8 bases, with 16 bases separating them. CDR1 is MDHEN and CDR2 is SYDVKM in the germline V gene. The CDR3 DNA reads as TGTGCCAGCAGACGTTCCGTGTCGCGCGGCTACACCTTC. It codes for CASRRSVSRGYTF.

The chain couples TRBV7-8 to TRBJ1-5, with TRBD1 matching over 9 bases. Germline V gene lookup returns CDR1 SGHVS and CDR2 FQNEAQ. V shed 5 bases and J 6 bases; nucleotides not matched to a gene: 11. This CDR3 is built from 16 residues. CDR3 sequence reads: CASSPNDRGKSQPQHF. CDR3 DNA: TGTGCCAGCAGCCCCAACGACAGGGGGAAGAGTCAGCCCCAGCATTTT.

The chain combines TRBV9 with TRBJ1-2; no reliable D call. The CDR3 has 15 residues. Trimming removed 3 bases from V and 4 bases from J, with 16 bases in between. Germline CDR1 is SGDLS and CDR2 is YYNGEE. The DNA of the CDR3 is TGTGCCAGCAGCGCCGTGAATGGGGAGATCTATGGCTACACCTTC. It codes for CASSAVNGEIYGYTF.

CDR3 nucleotides: TGTGCCAGCACCCTACTCGGGGGAGTGTATAATGAGCAGTTCTTC. Translated, it gives CASTLLGGVYNEQFF. The rearrangement links TRBV7-6 to TRBJ2-1; D may be TRBD2 (6 bases). The V and J ends lost 7 bases and 7 bases respectively, with 20 bases between them. The CDR3 is made up of 15 amino acids. Germline V CDR1 and CDR2: SGHVS, FNYEAQ.

V is TRBV7-2 and J is TRBJ2-1; TRBD2 aligns across 7 bases. CDR1 is SGHTA and CDR2 is FQGNSA in the germline V gene. Unmatched junction bases numbered 5, after V lost 9 bases and J lost 3 bases. The CDR3 is 13 residues long. DNA of the CDR3: TGTGCCAGACTTAGGGAGGGCTACAATGAGCAGTTCTTC. As protein: CARLREGYNEQFF.

This chain connects TRBV10-2 to TRBJ2-7; D might be TRBD2 (6 bases). V was shortened by 2 bases and J by 4 bases, with 12 bases between the two germline ends. Germline V lookup: CDR1 WSHSY, CDR2 SAAADI. This CDR3 region has 14 residues. The CDR3 protein is CASSERGLTYEQYF. In DNA form, the CDR3 reads TGCGCCAGCAGTGAGAGGGGACTGACATACGAGCAGTACTTC.

This CDR3 is CASQNRGGYTF. In nucleotides, the CDR3 is TGTGCCAGCCAGAACAGGGGAGGCTACACCTTC. V usage is TRBV9 and J usage is TRBJ1-2, with TRBD1 matching 7 bases. The V segment lost 7 bases and the J segment 8 bases; nucleotides outside the gene matches: 5. There are 11 residues in the CDR3. Germline-derived CDR1 and CDR2 are SGDLS and YYNGEE.

The chain joins TRBV27 to TRBJ2-1, with 15 bases aligning to TRBD2. The CDR3 totals 17 residues. The J segment lost 1 base and the V segment lost 6 bases, leaving 4 bases of the junction unmatched. Germline V lookup: CDR1 MNHEY, CDR2 SMNVEV (reference sequence). Here the CDR3 reads CASRRGLAGGSYNEQFF. The CDR3 DNA follows: TGTGCCAGCAGGCGTGGACTAGCGGGAGGGTCCTACAATGAGCAGTTCTTC.

The CDR3 protein is CALSAGGLSYNEQFF. The CDR3 region has the DNA TGTGCCCTCTCGGCGGGAGGTTTGTCCTACAATGAGCAGTTCTTC. The V gene is TRBV10-3, the J gene TRBJ2-1; 8 bases are shared with TRBD2. CDR1 is ENHRY and CDR2 is SYGVKD in the germline V gene. V gave up 11 bases and J gave up 1 base; unmatched junction bases: 10. The CDR3 totals 15 residues.

The genes are TRBV7-2 and TRBJ2-1; D is possibly TRBD1 (5 bases). The germline V gene encodes CDR1 SGHTA and CDR2 FQGNSA. This CDR3 comprises 15 residues. V was pared by 7 bases and J by 10 bases, with 23 bases between. CDR3 sequence reads: CASIIGPHSGKEQFF. As DNA, the CDR3 is TGTGCCAGCATCATCGGGCCTCATTCAGGGAAAGAGCAGTTCTTC.

The chain recombines TRBV7-9 with TRBJ1-1; maybe TRBD1 (6 bases). The germline gives CDR1 SEHNR, CDR2 FQNEAQ (reference sequence). The V gene lost 5 bases and the J gene lost 3 bases, with 13 bases spanning the gap. The CDR3 is 14 amino acids. The CDR3 is CASSPGAWDTEAFF. The CDR3 coding sequence is TGTGCCAGCAGCCCAGGGGCTTGGGACACTGAAGCTTTCTTT.

The chain recombines TRBV27 with TRBJ2-7; TRBD1 matches 9 bases. This CDR3 contains 17 residues. CDR1 and CDR2 from the germline V gene are MNHEY and SMNVEV (reference sequence). V shed 5 bases and J 4 bases; nucleotides not matched to a gene: 15. As DNA, the CDR3 is TGTGCCAGCAGTCCCCACCCGGGACAGGGCGGAGAGTACGAGCAGTACTTC. Protein product: CASSPHPGQGGEYEQYF.